The 10 T cell receptor beta chains below all came from one sample that was sequenced in a study of patients and donors after allogeneic stem cell transplantation. TCRdb itself ran the RT-PCR reads through MiXCR, one entry per CDR3 protein. The sample yields approximately 200,000 distinct CDR3 sequences, roughly 38% seen once. Sequenced: blood, either unsorted or a sorted T cell fraction (not recorded which). These receptors were collected from a human donor who was either an allogeneic HSCT recipient or a stem cell or donor lymphocyte infusion donor (not recorded which). It is not recorded whose cells these are; they may come from a transplant donor.

The chain employs TRBV6-4 and TRBJ1-1, with 10 bases that match TRBD1. Trimming removed 5 bases from V and 4 bases from J; junction bases left unmatched: 7. The CDR3 runs 15 residues. Germline CDR1 reads MRHNA; CDR2 reads SNTAGT. The CDR3 loop is CASSRGTGASTEAFF. DNA for the CDR3: TGTGCCAGCAGTCGGGGGACAGGGGCCAGCACTGAAGCTTTCTTT.

The rearrangement uses TRBV7-9 and TRBJ2-2; D not certain. Germline V gene data show CDR1 as SEHNR and CDR2 as FQNEAQ (reference sequence). The length of the CDR3 is 11 residues. V lost 7 bases, J lost 5 bases, and 5 bases lay in between. The CDR3 DNA reads TGTGCCAGCATCCTAACCGGGGAGCTGTTTTTT. This encodes CASILTGELFF. Based on the CDR3 plus reference TRBV7-9 and TRBJ2-2, the full variable domain is DTGVSQNPRHKITKRGQNVTFRCDPISEHNRLYWYRQTLGQGPEFLTYFQNEAQLEKSRLLSDRFSAERPKGSFSTLEIQRTEQGDSAMYLCASILTGELFFGEGSRLTVL.

The CDR3 nucleotides are TGTGCCAGCAGAATGACAGGGGGCACCGGGGAGCTGTTTTTT. Translated, it gives CASRMTGGTGELFF. The V and J genes are TRBV12-3 or TRBV12-4 and TRBJ2-2; 9 nucleotides match TRBD1. CDR3 length: 14 residues. With V trimmed by 6 bases and J by 4 bases, 3 bases remained unmatched.

The chain is built from TRBV4-1 and TRBJ1-5; D is possibly TRBD1 (6 bases). Trimming stripped 3 bases from V and 4 bases from J, with 13 bases between. The CDR3 is made up of 15 amino acids. The V gene's germline CDR1 is MGHRA and CDR2 YSYEKL. This CDR3 reads CASSHPGTTNQPQHF. The CDR3 DNA reads TGCGCCAGCAGCCATCCCGGGACAACTAATCAGCCCCAGCATTTT.

In its sample, this clonotype was seen a few times. The gene calls are TRBV28 and TRBJ1-4; TRBD1 is a possible D gene (5 bases). The CDR3 loop spans 14 amino acids. Germline V gene lookup returns CDR1 MDHEN and CDR2 SYDVKM. V dropped 7 bases and J dropped 5 bases, with 14 bases sitting between them. As DNA, the CDR3 is TGTGCCAGCAACATTGGGACCGGGAATGAAAAACTGTTTTTT. It translates to CASNIGTGNEKLFF.

V and J are TRBV3-1 and TRBJ1-5, with a tentative D call TRBD1 (6 bases). Germline loops: CDR1 LGHDT, CDR2 YNNKEL (reference sequence). This CDR3 comprises 15 residues. The ends were cut back, 5 bases at V and 0 bases at J, with 11 bases in the middle. The CDR3 here is CASSKTGNSNQPQHF. CDR3 nucleotides: TGTGCCAGCAGCAAGACAGGAAATAGCAATCAGCCCCAGCATTTT.

This clonotype has just a few counts. The V gene is TRBV21-1, the J gene TRBJ2-5. TRBV21-1 is tagged as a pseudogene. The CDR3 runs 11 residues. The CDR3 DNA follows: TGTGCCAGCAGTCCGCCAGAGACCCAGTACTTC. It encodes CASSPPETQYF.

This clonotype was seen a few times. The chain uses TRBV29-1 and TRBJ2-2, with D perhaps TRBD1 (5 bases). The CDR3 length is 12 residues. Germline CDR1 reads SQVTM; CDR2 reads ANQGSEA. The V end lost 3 bases, the J end lost 6 bases, and 8 bases lay between the germline ends. The CDR3 coding sequence is TGCAGCGTTGACTCAGGGCCCGGGGAGCTGTTTTTT. This encodes CSVDSGPGELFF.

This chain uses TRBV20-1 with TRBJ2-1; D gene ambiguous. Germline CDR1 and CDR2: DFQATT and SNEGSKA (reference sequence). CDR3 length: 14 amino acids. Trimming took off 2 bases at V and 5 bases at J, with 13 bases between the two ends. CDR3 coding DNA: TGCAGTGCTAGAACAGCTCGAGGTGACAATGAGCAGTTCTTC. It codes for CSARTARGDNEQFF.

The J gene is TRBJ1-3, the V gene TRBV28; D not certain. The V gene's germline CDR1 is MDHEN and CDR2 SYDVKM. There are 16 residues in the CDR3. Trimming took 3 bases from V and 1 from J, leaving 13 bases between them. CDR3 in amino acids: CASSFNWDLSGNTIYF. CDR3 DNA: TGTGCCAGCAGTTTTAACTGGGATCTGTCTGGAAACACCATATATTTT.